This T cell receptor (beta chain) was recovered during a study of CD8+CD57+ T cells in acquired aplastic anemia. Genomic DNA provided the template from which TCR beta VDJ and CDR3 profiles were obtained. MiXCR, run by TCRdb on the reads, gives a single entry per CDR3 protein. Altogether around 290,000 distinct CDR3 sequences are present, 45% to 65% being singletons, with the ten largest covering under 1.5%. By flow cytometry, patients selected for sequencing had shown an expansion of CD8+CD57+ cells. The CDR3 has 10 amino acids. The germline V and J ends were trimmed by 3 bases and 9 bases, with 5 bases remaining between them. Germline CDR1 SGHTA, CDR2 FQGNSA.

The sample taken for sequencing was sorted CD4+, CD8+, or CD8+CD57+ T cells (not recorded which) from PBMCs. V is TRBV7-2 and J is TRBJ1-1; D gene uncertain. The sequence was collected from a human donor with aplastic anemia. As DNA, the CDR3 is TGTGCCAGCAGCTTTTTAAAAGCTTTCTTT. Translated, it gives CASSFLKAFF.